The 24 T cell receptor beta chains in this list originate from one sample, sequenced in a study of cytomegalovirus exposure and HLA in healthy donors. The table came from immunoSEQ multiplex PCR; TCRdb's copy has only in-frame clones and leaves some out. This sample carries 200,000 to 250,000 clones, about 83% of them seen once, and the ten largest clones take about 3%. Sequencing was performed on PBMCs. The origin of the receptors is a man aged 18 to 29 in good health and CMV-seronegative.

This sequence joins TRBV27 and TRBJ1-2, with no clear D. There are 14 residues in the CDR3. V lost 5 bases and J 4 bases, leaving 14 bases between the germline ends. Per germline, CDR1 MNHEY and CDR2 SMNVEV (reference sequence). The CDR3 region is CASSLGLGAYGYTF. CDR3 nucleotides: TGTGCCAGCAGTCTAGGCTTAGGAGCCTATGGCTACACCTTC.

There are a few counts of this clone. The chain uses TRBV25-1 and TRBJ1-2; the D gene is possibly TRBD1 (6 bases). Germline loops: CDR1 MGHDK, CDR2 SYGVNS. Trimming cost V 11 bases and J 3 bases, with 13 bases left between them. This CDR3 spans 12 amino acids. The CDR3 protein is CAVPGEDYGYTF. The CDR3 DNA reads TGTGCCGTTCCAGGGGAAGACTATGGCTACACCTTC.

This rearrangement joins TRBV12-5 to TRBJ1-1; no firm D call. V lost 2 bases to trimming and J lost 4 bases, with 5 bases between them. CDR1 and CDR2 (germline): LGHNT, FRNRAP. The CDR3 spans 12 residues. This CDR3 reads CASGLRGTEAFF. CDR3 sequence (DNA): TGTGCTAGTGGTTTGCGGGGCACTGAAGCTTTCTTT.

The CDR3 DNA reads TGCGCCAGCAGCCAGAGGGAAGGGGGATACGAGCAGTACTTC. Translation gives CASSQREGGYEQYF. The chain links TRBV4-1 to TRBJ2-7; perhaps TRBD1 as D (6 bases). Germline assignment: CDR1 MGHRA and CDR2 YSYEKL. The V gene lost 3 bases and the J gene lost 4 bases, with 13 bases spanning the gap. This CDR3 is 14 amino acids long.

V and J are TRBV6-1 and TRBJ1-2; 8 bases line up with TRBD1. Germline V gene sequence: CDR1 MNHNS, CDR2 SASEGT. With V trimmed by 5 bases and J by 6 bases, 5 bases remained unmatched. CDR3 length: 13 amino acids. CDR3 nucleotides: TGTGCCAGCAGTTCCGGACAGGGCGATGGCTACACCTTC. The encoded protein is CASSSGQGDGYTF.

This chain joins TRBV19 and TRBJ1-2; 7 positions agree with TRBD1. Germline V gene sequence: CDR1 LNHDA, CDR2 SQIVND (reference sequence). V dropped 9 bases and J dropped 6; count of bases not matched to a gene: 7. There are 12 residues in the CDR3. In DNA, the CDR3 is TGTGCCAGCCACAACAGGGGAAATGGCTACACCTTC. Translation gives CASHNRGNGYTF.

The chain combines TRBV5-1 with TRBJ1-2; no firm D call. Per the germline V gene, CDR1 is SGHRS and CDR2 is YFSETQ. The V and J ends lost 0 bases and 4 bases respectively, with 13 bases between them. The CDR3 is made up of 15 amino acids. CDR3 region: CASSLEPLGVYGYTF. The CDR3 coding sequence is TGCGCCAGCAGCTTGGAGCCCCTAGGAGTCTATGGCTACACCTTC.

This clone has just a few counts. This chain connects TRBV6-5 to TRBJ1-2, with 7 bases identical to TRBD1. CDR3 length: 13 amino acids. From germline, CDR1 is MNHEY and CDR2 SVGAGI. After removal of 2 bases from V and 5 bases from J, the junction contained 2 bases not matched to a gene. The DNA of the CDR3 is TGTGCCAGCAGTTACGCGACAGGGTATGGCTACACCTTC. Translation: CASSYATGYGYTF.

Written as DNA, the CDR3 is TGTGCCAGCAGTGAAGTGGACGGGGGTCATAATCAGCCCCAGCATTTT. This translates into CASSEVDGGHNQPQHF. The chain employs TRBV2 and TRBJ1-5, with a weak D call TRBD1 (5 bases). Trimming took off 1 base at V and 4 bases at J, with 14 bases between the two ends. Germline V lookup: CDR1 SNHLY, CDR2 FYNNEI. The CDR3 is 16 amino acids.

The genes are TRBV19 and TRBJ2-3; the match to TRBD2 covers 8 bases. Germline V CDR1 and CDR2: LNHDA, SQIVND (reference sequence). The V gene end was trimmed by 6 bases and the J gene end by 0 bases; junction bases not matched to a gene: 5. CDR3 length: 15 amino acids. CDR3: CASSKLAASTDTQYF. In DNA, the CDR3 is TGTGCCAGTAGCAAACTAGCGGCTAGCACAGATACGCAGTATTTT.

The chain recombines TRBV11-2 with TRBJ2-1, with a weak D call TRBD2 (6 bases). Germline lookup yields CDR1 SGHAT and CDR2 FQNNGV. Deletions cut 0 bases from V and 9 bases from J, with 18 bases between. This CDR3 spans 16 amino acids. DNA for the CDR3: TGTGCCAGCAGCTTAGAGGAGGGGACTTTTTCCAGTGAGCAGTTCTTC. Its translation: CASSLEEGTFSSEQFF.

Points on this clone: Different DNA sequences within this sample yield the same CDR3. For the CDR3, the DNA is TGCAGTGCTAGGTCGGGGGAGACCCAGTACTTC. Residues: CSARSGETQYF. V and J are TRBV20-1 and TRBJ2-5, with D possibly matching TRBD2 (5 bases). Trimming pared 3 bases from V and 5 bases from J, leaving 7 bases between. CDR1 and CDR2 (germline): DFQATT, SNEGSKA (reference sequence). This CDR3 spans 11 amino acids.

The rearrangement joins TRBV5-1 to TRBJ2-1; D not resolved. Looked up from germline, CDR1 is SGHRS and CDR2 is YFSETQ. Trimming took 6 bases from V and 8 from J, leaving 18 bases between them. The CDR3 extends over 14 amino acids. CDR3 region: CASKESPSTYEQFF. The CDR3 bases are TGCGCCAGCAAAGAGTCACCTAGTACCTATGAGCAGTTCTTC.

This sequence joins TRBV6-5 and TRBJ1-4, with a possible D match to TRBD1 (6 bases). Germline V gene data show CDR1 as MNHEY and CDR2 as SVGAGI. With 9 bases removed from V and 10 bases from J, the gap between germline ends came to 24 bases. This CDR3 contains 15 residues. Written as DNA, the CDR3 is TGTGCCAGGAGGGGGGGCGAAGCTCGTAGAGTAAAACTGTTTTTT. Residues: CARRGGEARRVKLFF.

This clone came up once. The chain couples TRBV4-2 to TRBJ2-3; the D gene is possibly TRBD2 (7 bases). Germline-derived CDR1 and CDR2 are LGHNA and YNFKEQ. Trimming cost V 4 bases and J 4 bases, with 21 bases left between them. The CDR3 consists of 17 residues. The CDR3 region has the DNA TGTGCCAGCAGCCCCACCCGGGGGGCAAGCGAGGCAGATACGCAGTATTTT. Translated, it gives CASSPTRGASEADTQYF.

This chain connects TRBV28 to TRBJ1-2; no clear D gene. CDR1 MDHEN and CDR2 SYDVKM come from the germline V gene. This CDR3 contains 11 residues. Trimming took off 4 bases at V and 8 bases at J, with 8 bases between the two ends. The CDR3 nucleotides read TGTGCCAGCAGTTACGAGCGGGGCTACACCTTC. This encodes CASSYERGYTF.

The chain links TRBV7-2 to TRBJ2-3, with D tentatively TRBD2 (6 bases). The CDR3 is 15 residues long. V was shortened by 5 bases and J by 2 bases, with 14 bases between the two germline ends. Germline V lookup: CDR1 SGHTA, CDR2 FQGNSA. As DNA, the CDR3 is TGTGCCAGCAGCCCTGTCGGGGGTTACACAGATACGCAGTATTTT. This sequence encodes CASSPVGGYTDTQYF.

V is TRBV7-2 and J is TRBJ2-5; D is uncertain. The ends were cut back, 0 bases at V and 4 bases at J, with 9 bases in the middle. Germline assignment: CDR1 SGHTA and CDR2 FQGNSA. CDR3 length equals 14 residues. The DNA for the CDR3 is TGTGCCAGCAGCTTAGCGCGGTCGTCAGAGACCCAGTACTTC. Amino acid sequence: CASSLARSSETQYF. Full variable domain (rest looked up from reference TRBV7-2 and TRBJ2-5): GAGVSQSPSNKVTEKGKDVELRCDPISGHTALYWYRQSLGQGLEFLIYFQGNSAPDKSGLPSDRFSAERTGGSVSTLTIQRTQQEDSAVYLCASSLARSSETQYFGPGTRLLVL.

V and J are TRBV7-8 and TRBJ2-1; the match to TRBD2 covers 13 bases. The length of the CDR3 is 20 residues. Trimming cost V 0 bases and J 8 bases; bases outside gene matches: 16. Germline V gene lookup returns CDR1 SGHVS and CDR2 FQNEAQ. CDR3 sequence reads: CASSLAPIRWTSGSNDEQFF. The CDR3, as DNA: TGTGCCAGCAGCTTAGCGCCCATTCGGTGGACTAGCGGGAGTAACGATGAGCAGTTCTTC.

The V call is TRBV28, the J call TRBJ2-1; D ambiguous. The V end was cut by 6 bases, the J end by 6 bases, with 18 bases between. The CDR3 is 15 amino acids. The germline CDR1 and CDR2 sequences are MDHEN and SYDVKM. The CDR3 DNA sequence: TGTGCCAGCAGCGATCCCCTGCTGCCGGGCAATGAGCAGTTCTTC. Protein: CASSDPLLPGNEQFF.

V usage is TRBV11-2 and J usage is TRBJ2-2, with 9 bases lining up with TRBD1. The CDR3 extends over 16 amino acids. Trimming cost V 5 bases and J 5 bases; bases outside gene matches: 9. The V gene's germline CDR1 is SGHAT and CDR2 FQNNGV. CDR3 loop: CASSPTGTGRTGELFF. Written as DNA, the CDR3 is TGTGCCAGCAGCCCCACCGGGACAGGGAGGACCGGGGAGCTGTTTTTT.

This chain uses TRBV15 with TRBJ2-7, with 7 bases fitting TRBD2. This CDR3 has 15 residues. From germline, CDR1 is LNHNV and CDR2 YYDKDF (reference sequence). Trimming at V came to 2 bases and at J to 6 bases, leaving 10 bases not matched to a gene. The CDR3 DNA reads as TGTGCCACCAGCAGACCAATGGGGGGGGTGAGCGAGCAGTACTTC. This gives the protein CATSRPMGGVSEQYF.

The chain links TRBV5-1 to TRBJ2-5; 9 bases align to TRBD1. V was pared by 4 bases and J by 4 bases, with 8 bases of the junction left unmatched. The CDR3 runs to 15 residues. Germline-derived CDR1 and CDR2 are SGHRS and YFSETQ. For the CDR3, the DNA is TGCGCCAGCAGCATCGGGACAGGGATGGCAGAGACCCAGTACTTC. Amino acid sequence: CASSIGTGMAETQYF.

The chain couples TRBV5-1 to TRBJ1-1, with TRBD1 as a possible D gene (5 bases). Deletions cut 4 bases from V and 7 bases from J, with 11 bases between. The length of the CDR3 is 12 residues. Germline assignment: CDR1 SGHRS and CDR2 YFSETQ. Here the CDR3 DNA reads TGCGCCAGCAGCGAACAGGTAGATGAAGCTTTCTTT. Residues: CASSEQVDEAFF.